Described below is a single T cell receptor (beta chain) sequence and its context. The antigen remains undetermined. The source of the sample is a study of T cell responses to AZD1222 COVID-19 vaccine. CDR1 and CDR2 from the germline V gene are LGHDT and YNNKEL (reference sequence). V dropped 4 bases and J dropped 5 bases, with 12 bases sitting between them. This CDR3 region has 15 residues. The study's findings and limits: The sample set comprised mostly white British donors with more females, and clonal diversity was possibly underestimated. Repertoire collection took place solely once the T cell response had peaked. Across spike, vaccine-associated CD4 TCRs were found, dominant at 160-218 and 743-854.

Clones were read by immunoSEQ multiplex PCR, and TCRdb kept only the in-frame ones, dropping some. The data show tens of thousands of clones, around 89% seen once. The sequences come from peripheral blood, collected on day 0 of AZD1222 vaccination. V gene TRBV3-1 (or the pseudogene TRBV3-2) combines with J gene TRBJ1-6; D uncertain. The sequence was obtained from an adult in good health. The chain's CDR3 is CASSPSPRDNSPLHF. CDR3 in DNA: TGTGCCAGCAGCCCCTCCCCTAGGGATAATTCACCCCTCCACTTT.